The entry that follows covers one TCR beta chain sequence. The data derive from a study of CD8 T cells in Susac syndrome. Random hexamers primed reverse transcription of about 0.45 to 1 ug RNA. Each CDR3 protein gets one entry after TCRdb re-called the immunoSEQ multiplex PCR reads with MiXCR. The sample records about 140,000 distinct CDR3 sequences, 95% being singletons. Material for sequencing was CD8+ T cells from PBMCs. The TCR was taken from a human donor with Susac syndrome.

DNA of the CDR3: TGCGCCAGCAGCCAAGAGCCCGGGGCCCTTACCTCAGGGCAGTACTTC. Translating gives CASSQEPGALTSGQYF. The chain recombines TRBV4-1 with TRBJ2-7; perhaps D is TRBD1 or TRBD2 (5 bases each). Germline CDR1 MGHRA, CDR2 YSYEKL. The CDR3 spans 16 residues. Trimming pared 0 bases from V and 9 bases from J, leaving 21 bases between.